This TCR beta chain was obtained from a study of T cells in Graves' hyperthyroidism and ophthalmopathy. The CDR3 covers 14 residues. Trimming left V 7 bases short and J 0 bases short, with 16 bases between. The germline V gene has CDR1 DFQATT and CDR2 SNEGSKA (reference sequence). The table lists this clonotype with a few counts. Amplified TCR beta CDR3 regions derived from RNA transcripts. Primed by the HTBI set, a first-round RT-PCR was run on the TCR CDR3. A single record per CDR3 protein comes from TCRdb applying MiXCR to the multiplex PCR reads. The data show a few hundred thousand distinct CDR3 sequences, about a sixth seen once.

V gene TRBV20-1 combines with J gene TRBJ2-7; D is possibly TRBD1 (7 bases). The material sequenced was blood. The receptor was derived from a woman under 30 with Graves' ophthalmopathy. CDR3 protein: CSVPGGTASYEQYF. In DNA form, the CDR3 reads TGCAGTGTCCCAGGCGGGACAGCCTCCTACGAGCAGTACTTC.